The 13 T cell receptor beta chains below were found in one sample sequenced in a study of blood T cell dynamics during melanoma immunotherapy. Time point of the sample: pre-treatment baseline. TCRdb keeps only in-frame clones here, not all; method: immunoSEQ multiplex PCR. The data show fewer than 25,000 clones, with roughly 89% seen just once and about 1.2% held by the top ten. This sample comprised blood, obtained from a patient treated with checkpoint blockade. All receptors derive from a human donor with melanoma.

The rearrangement links TRBV27 to TRBJ1-6, with a weak D call TRBD1 (6 bases). The germline V gene encodes CDR1 MNHEY and CDR2 SMNVEV (reference sequence). Trimming pared 1 base from V and 7 bases from J, leaving 17 bases between. CDR3 length equals 17 residues. The CDR3 DNA follows: TGTGCCAGCAGTTTATTTGGGGAGGGGGAACCCAATTCACCCCTCCACTTT. Protein: CASSLFGEGEPNSPLHF.

This rearrangement joins TRBV5-4 to TRBJ1-1; possible D gene TRBD1, 5 bases. This CDR3 contains 15 residues. From germline, CDR1 is SGHNT and CDR2 YYREEE (reference sequence). V dropped 0 bases and J dropped 5 bases, with 14 bases sitting between them. This chain's CDR3 is CASSLGVNGGTEAFF. DNA for the CDR3: TGTGCCAGCAGCTTGGGGGTAAACGGGGGTACTGAAGCTTTCTTT.

V is TRBV5-4 and J is TRBJ1-2; D perhaps matches TRBD1 (6 bases). Trimming left V 4 bases short and J 8 bases short, with 18 bases between. This CDR3 is 14 amino acids long. Germline CDR1 reads SGHNT; CDR2 reads YYREEE (reference sequence). In nucleotides, the CDR3 is TGTGCCAGCAGCCCCAGGGGTGGGCCTGGGGGCTACACCTTC. Translated, it gives CASSPRGGPGGYTF.

V and J are TRBV18 and TRBJ2-7; D not certain. Trimming left V 3 bases short and J 7 bases short, with 10 bases between. From germline, CDR1 is KGHSH and CDR2 LQKENI. The CDR3 runs 12 residues. The CDR3 DNA follows: TGTGCCAGCTCACCGTCCGGAACAGAGCAGTACTTC. It specifies CASSPSGTEQYF.

CDR3 coding DNA: TGCAGCACCTCGACAGGGATCGGTAATCAGCCCCAGCATTTT. As protein: CSTSTGIGNQPQHF. V usage is TRBV29-1 and J usage is TRBJ1-5; 7 positions agree with TRBD1. The ends lost 8 bases at V and 4 bases at J; junction bases unmatched: 11. Germline V gene lookup returns CDR1 SQVTM and CDR2 ANQGSEA. The CDR3 length is 14 residues.

The chain couples TRBV29-1 to TRBJ1-2; D may be TRBD1 (5 bases). V was trimmed by 3 bases and J by 0 bases, leaving 20 bases between them. The CDR3 spans 17 residues. Germline V gene lookup returns CDR1 SQVTM and CDR2 ANQGSEA. CDR3 nucleotide sequence: TGCAGCGTTGAGGGTGGGGACCCAACAAATTCTAACTATGGCTACACCTTC. It yields the protein CSVEGGDPTNSNYGYTF.

The rearrangement joins TRBV30 to TRBJ2-7, with TRBD2 matching over 7 bases. The V segment lost 5 bases and the J segment 3 bases; nucleotides outside the gene matches: 7. The CDR3 extends over 13 amino acids. Germline assignment: CDR1 GTSNPN and CDR2 SVGIG (reference sequence). The CDR3 reads CAWGLAVSYEQYF. Written as DNA, the CDR3 is TGTGCCTGGGGGCTAGCGGTGAGCTACGAGCAGTACTTC.

The chain couples TRBV19 to TRBJ1-2, with 10 bases that match TRBD1. The junction had 11 bases not matched to a gene; V was cut back by 11 bases and J by 5 bases. The CDR3 extends over 14 amino acids. Germline CDR1 and CDR2: LNHDA and SQIVND (reference sequence). The CDR3 nucleotides are TGTGCCTCCGAAAGGGGACAGGGGCGGTATGGCTACACCTTC. This gives the protein CASERGQGRYGYTF.

The V gene is TRBV30, the J gene TRBJ1-3; D call uncertain. CDR3 size: 16 residues. Trimming took off 2 bases at V and 0 bases at J, with 14 bases between the two ends. Germline assignment: CDR1 GTSNPN and CDR2 SVGIG (reference sequence). The CDR3 region is CAWSTDPSSSGNTIYF. The CDR3 DNA reads as TGTGCCTGGAGTACTGACCCCAGCAGCTCTGGAAACACCATATATTTT.

Here the CDR3 reads CAWRRRLAGTGELFF. The DNA of the CDR3 is TGTGCCTGGAGGCGGAGACTAGCGGGCACCGGGGAGCTGTTTTTT. The chain has TRBV30 and TRBJ2-2; 10 positions match TRBD2. V trimming: 3 bases; J trimming: 4 bases; junction bases outside the gene matches: 5. CDR3 length: 15 amino acids. Germline CDR1 GTSNPN, CDR2 SVGIG (reference sequence). Combining the CDR3 with reference TRBV30 and TRBJ2-2 gives the whole variable domain SQTIHQWPATLVQPVGSPLSLECTVEGTSNPNLYWYRQAAGRGLQLLFYSVGIGQISSEVPQNLSASRPQDRQFILSSKKLLLSDSGFYLCAWRRRLAGTGELFFGEGSRLTVL.

This clone was observed a few times. V is TRBV7-9 and J is TRBJ1-2, with TRBD1 as a possible D gene (5 bases). The germline V gene has CDR1 SEHNR and CDR2 FQNEAQ (reference sequence). This CDR3 spans 12 amino acids. CDR3 amino acids: CGAGGIDYGYTF. CDR3 bases: TGTGGCGCGGGGGGAATTGACTATGGCTACACCTTC.

This CDR3 is CAAGGLAGATDTQYF. The CDR3 coding sequence is TGTGCCGCAGGGGGGCTAGCGGGAGCAACAGATACGCAGTATTTT. The chain combines TRBV15 with TRBJ2-3, with 10 bases lining up with TRBD2. V was pared by 11 bases and J by 3 bases, with 11 bases of the junction left unmatched. Germline V gene data show CDR1 as LNHNV and CDR2 as YYDKDF (reference sequence). The CDR3 length is 15 residues. The entire variable domain, with the rest obtained from reference TRBV15 and TRBJ2-3, is as follows: DAMVIQNPRYQVTQFGKPVTLSCSQTLNHNVMYWYQQKSSQAPKLLFHYYDKDFNNEADTPDNFQSRRPNTSFCFLDIRSPGLGDTAMYLCAAGGLAGATDTQYFGPGTRLTVL.

The chain employs TRBV6-4 and TRBJ2-1; 12 bases align to TRBD2. V lost 3 bases to trimming and J lost 9 bases; unmatched junction nucleotides: 6. This CDR3 spans 15 amino acids. Looked up from germline, CDR1 is MRHNA and CDR2 is SNTAGT. The CDR3, as DNA: TGTGCCAGCAGTGAGCTAGCGGGGGGGCATGGTGAGCAGTTCTTC. Its translation: CASSELAGGHGEQFF.